Presented here are 7 T cell receptor beta chains from one specimen sequenced in a study of blood T cell repertoires in COVID-19. The protocol was immunoSEQ multiplex PCR, while the TCRdb copy is restricted to in-frame clones and leaves out a portion. The data contain roughly 81,000 clones, around 80% of them seen just once; the ten biggest clones take up over 35%. The sequenced material came from peripheral blood. These receptors all come from a man aged 80 or over with active or convalescent COVID-19.

The V gene is TRBV9, the J gene TRBJ2-5; maybe TRBD2 (6 bases). Germline V gene data show CDR1 as SGDLS and CDR2 as YYNGEE. V shed 0 bases and J shed 0 bases, with 21 bases lying between them. This CDR3 has 19 amino acids. In DNA, the CDR3 is TGTGCCAGCAGCGTAGACTTGGCGGGACCTAGGGGAAACCAAGAGACCCAGTACTTC. Translated, it gives CASSVDLAGPRGNQETQYF.

V usage is TRBV4-1 and J usage is TRBJ1-5; D gene ambiguous. The V and J ends lost 4 bases and 6 bases respectively, with 16 bases between them. Germline CDR1 is MGHRA and CDR2 is YSYEKL. This CDR3 contains 15 residues. Here the CDR3 reads CASSLLPSAGQPQHF. The CDR3 nucleotides are TGCGCCAGCAGCCTCCTTCCCAGCGCTGGTCAGCCCCAGCATTTT.

V usage is TRBV4-1 and J usage is TRBJ2-3; 12 bases map to TRBD2. Germline lookup yields CDR1 MGHRA and CDR2 YSYEKL. Trimming took 4 bases from V and 6 from J; bases not matched to a gene: 5. This CDR3 has 15 amino acids. CDR3 in amino acids: CASSLTSGSPDTQYF. CDR3 bases: TGCGCCAGCAGCCTGACTAGCGGGAGCCCGGATACGCAGTATTTT.

This chain links TRBV27 with TRBJ1-6; weak D call: TRBD1 (5 bases). V was pared by 7 bases and J by 3 bases, with 10 bases between. In germline, CDR1 is MNHEY, CDR2 SMNVEV (reference sequence). CDR3 length equals 14 residues. The CDR3 region is CASTPDSYNSPLHF. The DNA of the CDR3 is TGTGCCAGCACCCCCGACAGCTATAATTCACCCCTCCACTTT.

The chain employs TRBV3-1 (or the pseudogene TRBV3-2) and TRBJ1-4; 7 nucleotides line up with TRBD1. Trimming cost V 4 bases and J 7 bases; bases outside gene matches: 9. Germline V gene sequence: CDR1 LGHDT, CDR2 YNNKEL (reference sequence). The CDR3 consists of 15 residues. The CDR3, as DNA: TGTGCCAGCAGCCCCGAGGACAGGTCAGGTGAAAAACTGTTTTTT. It codes for CASSPEDRSGEKLFF.

V and J are TRBV4-2 and TRBJ2-3; D is unclear. Germline CDR1 is LGHNA and CDR2 is YNFKEQ. The CDR3 length is 14 residues. V lost 1 base and J lost 1, with 6 bases in between. CDR3 residues: CASSQGTGTDTQYF. In DNA form, the CDR3 reads TGTGCCAGCAGCCAAGGAACAGGCACAGATACGCAGTATTTT.

The chain joins TRBV28 to TRBJ1-1; D not resolved. CDR1 and CDR2 (germline): MDHEN, SYDVKM. This CDR3 has 12 amino acids. The V end was cut by 5 bases, the J end by 6 bases, with 10 bases between. The CDR3 bases are TGTGCCAGCAGTCTCTCCGGTCCTGAAGCTTTCTTT. This gives the protein CASSLSGPEAFF.